This T cell receptor (beta chain) was retrieved from a study of cytomegalovirus exposure and HLA in healthy donors. Study summary: Researchers previously reported finding roughly 120 million unique TCR beta sequences from 170 million or so T cells.

Turning to this clone: What it binds is not known.

In the PCR, 60 Vbeta and 13 Jbeta primers were used. Sequencing used immunoSEQ multiplex PCR; TCRdb keeps in-frame clones, though not all of them. The sample shows 150,000 to 200,000 clones, approximately 79% of them seen only once. The CDR3 is made up of 14 amino acids. V lost 6 bases and J lost 0; bases outside the gene matches: 2. Germline CDR1 MNHEY, CDR2 SMNVEV (reference sequence). Points from the study as a whole: It was likely that a cluster of highly shared sequence variants was a sequencing artifact. Among TCR beta chains, those listed as cytomegalovirus-associated numbered 164. Accurate prediction of most subjects' HLA-A and HLA-B alleles from TCR beta sequences was reported.

Source material: PBMCs. V usage is TRBV27 and J usage is TRBJ1-5; 7 bases are shared with TRBD1. The clonotype was recovered from a man aged 45-65 years in good health and CMV-seropositive. CDR3 DNA sequence: TGTGCCAGCAGGGACAGGTTTAGCAATCAGCCCCAGCATTTT. Protein: CASRDRFSNQPQHF.